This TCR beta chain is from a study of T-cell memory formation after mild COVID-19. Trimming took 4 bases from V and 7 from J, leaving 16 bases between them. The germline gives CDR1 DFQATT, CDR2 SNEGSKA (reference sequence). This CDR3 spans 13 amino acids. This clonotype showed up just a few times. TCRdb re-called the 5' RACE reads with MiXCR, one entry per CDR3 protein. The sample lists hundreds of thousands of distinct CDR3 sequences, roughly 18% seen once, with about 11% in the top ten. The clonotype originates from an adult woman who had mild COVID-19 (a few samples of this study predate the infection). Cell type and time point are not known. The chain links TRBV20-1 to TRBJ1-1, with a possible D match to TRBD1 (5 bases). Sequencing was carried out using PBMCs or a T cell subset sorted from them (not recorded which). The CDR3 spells CSANRQGRGEAFF. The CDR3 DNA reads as TGCAGTGCTAATCGTCAGGGCCGAGGTGAAGCTTTCTTT.